One sample yielded the 5 T cell receptor beta chains listed below, sequenced in a study of blood T cell repertoires in COVID-19. The repertoire was sequenced with immunoSEQ multiplex PCR; TCRdb's copy has only in-frame clones and lacks some. The sample holds approximately 200,000 clones, about 79% seen once. The sequenced material came from PBMCs or T cells enriched from blood (not recorded which). Receptor source: a woman in her thirties or forties with acute COVID-19.

This clone was observed once. The J gene is TRBJ2-5, the V gene TRBV9; a possible D gene is TRBD1 (6 bases). Trimming cost V 0 bases and J 5 bases, with 14 bases left between them. Germline V gene data show CDR1 as SGDLS and CDR2 as YYNGEE. The CDR3 has 15 amino acids. The CDR3 region has the DNA TGTGCCAGCAGCGTAGTGGGGGCGAGGGGGGAGACCCAGTACTTC. The encoded protein is CASSVVGARGETQYF.

This clone was seen once. The rearrangement joins TRBV5-5 to TRBJ1-2; 8 bases align to TRBD1. The V segment lost 3 bases and the J segment 2 bases; nucleotides outside the gene matches: 6. This CDR3 contains 15 residues. Germline V gene sequence: CDR1 SGHKS, CDR2 YYEKEE (reference sequence). The CDR3 bases are TGTGCCAGCAGCTCCCTGGACAGGGAGAACTATGGCTACACCTTC. Residues: CASSSLDRENYGYTF.

This rearrangement joins TRBV4-1 to TRBJ2-3; possible D gene TRBD1, 5 bases. The V and J ends lost 2 bases and 6 bases respectively, with 6 bases between them. CDR1 is MGHRA, CDR2 YSYEKL, per germline. CDR3 size: 12 residues. This chain's CDR3 is CASSQNRDTQYF. For the CDR3, the DNA is TGCGCCAGCAGCCAAAACAGGGATACGCAGTATTTT.

This sequence joins TRBV7-8 and TRBJ1-2, with D unclear. This CDR3 has 14 amino acids. Germline V gene data show CDR1 as SGHVS and CDR2 as FQNEAQ. V shed 3 bases and J shed 4 bases, with 12 bases lying between them. CDR3: CASSFSGFFYGYTF. The CDR3 nucleotides read TGTGCCAGCAGCTTCTCGGGATTCTTCTATGGCTACACCTTC. The variable domain in full, with the rest retrieved from reference TRBV7-8 and TRBJ1-2, is GAGVSQSPRYKVAKRGQDVALRCDPISGHVSLFWYQQALGQGPEFLTYFQNEAQLDKSGLPSDRFFAERPEGSVSTLKIQRTQQEDSAVYLCASSFSGFFYGYTFGSGTRLTVV.

This clone was recorded once. This chain joins TRBV30 and TRBJ1-1; no definite D call. The germline CDR1 and CDR2 sequences are GTSNPN and SVGIG (reference sequence). V gave up 2 bases and J gave up 1 base, with 11 bases separating them. CDR3 size: 14 residues. CDR3 sequence (DNA): TGTGCCTGGAGTTCACCGCCGCGGAACACTGAAGCTTTCTTT. Translated: CAWSSPPRNTEAFF.